This TCR beta chain stems from a study of T cell changes during pregnancy in multiple sclerosis (dated by TCRdb to the late 2010s). Regarding the study in general: In women with multiple sclerosis, the researchers looked at how the T cell repertoire shifted as pregnancy progressed.

Via the germline V gene (reference sequence), CDR1 is SEHNR and CDR2 FQNEAQ. Ends trimmed: V by 5 bases, J by 6 bases; bases unmatched to a gene: 14. CDR3 length: 17 amino acids, cysteine to phenylalanine. Here the CDR3 DNA is all that survives: 51 bases in frame from base 1. As concerns this clone: Its specific antigen is unknown. Per-base quality was not reported, and no clone a single base away is much larger than it.

The library was made by the immunoSEQ multiplex PCR assay. TCRdb obtained this table from immuneACCESS and retained in-frame rearrangements with V and J assigned. These tables miss some clones; where compared with another copy, unresolved V genes account for less than half of the shortfall, and the remainder is unexplained. In this sample the table shows tens of thousands of clones, roughly 88% of which occur a single time. Together, the top ten hold 1.5% of the sample. The sample in question was peripheral blood, obtained in the first trimester of pregnancy. The receptor's source is a female donor in good health, enrolled as a control in a pregnancy study. This chain is built from TRBV7-9 and TRBJ2-3, with 10 junctional bases fitting TRBD2. The CDR3 reads as follows: CASSPTVSGGATDTQYF. The nucleotides are TGTGCCAGCAGCCCGACGGTGAGCGGGGGGGCAACTGATACGCAGTATTTT.